Following are 30 T cell receptor beta chains from one sample sequenced in a study of STAT3 mutations in large granular lymphocyte leukemia. Overall study results and limits: Every T-LGLL patient had at least one immunodominant TCRbeta clonotype.

The method was immunoSEQ multiplex PCR; TCRdb's version includes in-frame clones alone and lacks a portion of them. The sample lists over 15,000 clones; around 90% were seen once. These receptors have no known antigen. The sequenced sample consisted of peripheral blood mononuclear cells. Every receptor here comes from a woman in her fifties or sixties with T-cell large granular lymphocyte leukemia. Some clones in this sample may be carry-over from other donors' samples.

By frequency in the sample, this clone is medium-sized. The CDR3, as DNA: TGTGCCAGCAGTCCGCAGGGGTTTAACTATGGCTACACCTTC. Translation gives CASSPQGFNYGYTF. The chain joins TRBV27 to TRBJ1-2, with D tentatively TRBD1 (6 bases). The V gene lost 5 bases and the J gene lost 1 base, with 11 bases spanning the gap. Germline V CDR1 and CDR2: MNHEY, SMNVEV (reference sequence). The CDR3 covers 14 residues.

The chain employs TRBV2 and TRBJ2-7; D possibly uses TRBD1 or TRBD2 (6 bases each). CDR3 size: 15 residues. With 5 bases removed from V and 7 bases from J, the gap between germline ends came to 21 bases. Germline V gene sequence: CDR1 SNHLY, CDR2 FYNNEI. The CDR3 nucleotides are TGTGCCAGCAGTCAAACTCGGGGGCCGGGAAGGGAGCAGTACTTC. Protein product: CASSQTRGPGREQYF.

The rearrangement links TRBV23-1 to TRBJ1-5; D possibly corresponds to TRBD1 (5 bases). TRBV23-1 is given ORF status, its function remaining uncertain. CDR3 size: 20 residues. Trimming took 0 bases from V and 0 from J, leaving 21 bases between them. CDR3 in DNA: TGCGCCAGCAGTCAATCTCTTATGAGACAGAGAGTATATAGCAATCAGCCCCAGCATTTT. Encoded protein: CASSQSLMRQRVYSNQPQHF.

A single count supports this clone. This chain joins TRBV6-6 and TRBJ2-7, with 7 positions matching TRBD2. V lost 0 bases to trimming and J lost 7 bases; unmatched junction nucleotides: 12. This CDR3 is built from 16 residues. Germline V CDR1 and CDR2: MNHNY, SVGAGI (reference sequence). For the CDR3, the DNA is TGTGCCAGCAGTTACTCCCAACGGGGAGGGGCCATTGAGCAGTACTTC. As protein: CASSYSQRGGAIEQYF.

The genes are TRBV15 and TRBJ2-5, with 7 bases matching TRBD2. The CDR3 is made up of 14 amino acids. The V gene end was trimmed by 1 base and the J gene end by 5 bases; junction bases not matched to a gene: 4. CDR1 and CDR2 (germline): LNHNV, YYDKDF (reference sequence). The CDR3 bases are TGTGCCACCAGCAGAGCCGTCGGGAGGGAGACCCAGTACTTC. Translating gives CATSRAVGRETQYF.

This sequence joins TRBV19 and TRBJ1-5; D unclear. There are 12 residues in the CDR3. V was cut by 3 bases and J by 5 bases, with 5 bases left in between. Germline lookup yields CDR1 LNHDA and CDR2 SQIVND (reference sequence). This chain's CDR3 is CASSISYQPQHF. The DNA for the CDR3 is TGTGCCAGTAGTATTTCGTATCAGCCCCAGCATTTT.

The V call is TRBV7-2, the J call TRBJ1-5, with D possibly matching TRBD1 (5 bases). CDR3 size: 16 residues. With 4 bases removed from V and 2 bases from J, the gap between germline ends came to 15 bases. Germline assignment: CDR1 SGHTA and CDR2 FQGNSA. The DNA of the CDR3 is TGTGCCAGCAGCTCCTTTGGGACTGGACGCAATCAGCCCCAGCATTTT. Translating it yields CASSSFGTGRNQPQHF.

V and J are TRBV18 and TRBJ2-3, with a weak D call TRBD1 (5 bases). The CDR3 sequence is 13 residues long. Germline loops: CDR1 KGHSH, CDR2 LQKENI. Trimming left V 4 bases short and J 5 bases short, with 10 bases between. CDR3 loop: CASSQDKGDTQYF. CDR3 bases: TGTGCCAGCTCACAGGACAAGGGAGATACGCAGTATTTT.

The rearrangement links TRBV29-1 to TRBJ1-1, with 10 bases matching TRBD1. The CDR3 loop spans 13 amino acids. Germline CDR1 SQVTM, CDR2 ANQGSEA. The V and J ends lost 8 bases and 10 bases, in that order; junction bases with no gene match: 13. The CDR3 DNA sequence: TGCAGCACTTACGAAAGACAGGGGGCGGGAGCTTTCTTT. This translates into CSTYERQGAGAFF.

The chain employs TRBV5-1 and TRBJ1-5; TRBD1 might be the D (5 bases). Germline V gene sequence: CDR1 SGHRS, CDR2 YFSETQ. The CDR3 runs to 14 residues. V lost 0 bases to trimming and J lost 3 bases, with 7 bases between them. For the CDR3, the DNA is TGCGCCAGCAGCTTGGAGGGGCCCAATCAGCCCCAGCATTTT. It translates to CASSLEGPNQPQHF. The entire variable domain, with the rest obtained from reference TRBV5-1 and TRBJ1-5, is as follows: KAGVTQTPRYLIKTRGQQVTLSCSPISGHRSVSWYQQTPGQGLQFLFEYFSETQRNKGNFPGRFSGRQFSNSRSEMNVSTLELGDSALYLCASSLEGPNQPQHFGDGTRLSIL.

The genes are TRBV5-4 and TRBJ2-2; D ambiguous. The CDR3 totals 15 residues. Per germline, CDR1 SGHNT and CDR2 YYREEE (reference sequence). V was shortened by 1 base and J by 7 bases, with 14 bases between the two germline ends. The CDR3: CASSLYGFAGGELFF. In DNA, the CDR3 is TGTGCCAGCAGCTTGTATGGTTTCGCTGGCGGGGAGCTGTTTTTT.

The chain employs TRBV5-1 and TRBJ2-7; TRBD2 aligns across 9 bases. V lost 2 bases and J lost 7; bases outside the gene matches: 10. CDR3 length: 15 amino acids. The germline gives CDR1 SGHRS, CDR2 YFSETQ. The CDR3 nucleotides are TGCGCCAGCAGCTTCAGCGTAGCGGGAGAATTTGAGCAGTACTTC. Protein sequence: CASSFSVAGEFEQYF.

CDR3: CASSARDGRNTEAFF. DNA of the CDR3: TGTGCCAGCAGCGCCCGGGACGGGAGGAACACTGAAGCTTTCTTT. J is TRBJ1-1 and V is TRBV7-9; weak D call: TRBD1 (5 bases). CDR1 is SEHNR, CDR2 FQNEAQ, per germline (reference sequence). The CDR3 length is 15 residues. V lost 5 bases to trimming and J lost 1 base, with 14 bases between them. The entire variable domain, with the rest obtained from reference TRBV7-9 and TRBJ1-1, is as follows: DTGVSQNPRHKITKRGQNVTFRCDPISEHNRLYWYRQTLGQGPEFLTYFQNEAQLEKSRLLSDRFSAERPKGSFSTLEIQRTEQGDSAMYLCASSARDGRNTEAFFGQGTRLTVV.

J is TRBJ1-1 and V is TRBV6-5; no clear D. The CDR3 has 11 amino acids. V shed 2 bases and J shed 7 bases, with 5 bases lying between them. Germline loops: CDR1 MNHEY, CDR2 SVGAGI. The CDR3 nucleotides are TGTGCCAGCAGTTACGGAAGTGAAGCTTTCTTT. Translated, it gives CASSYGSEAFF.

The genes are TRBV27 and TRBJ2-7; 8 nucleotides match TRBD2. Germline V CDR1 and CDR2: MNHEY, SMNVEV (reference sequence). The J segment lost 2 bases and the V segment lost 2 bases, leaving 5 bases of the junction unmatched. CDR3 length: 15 amino acids. The CDR3 protein is CASSLRGLVTYEQYF. In DNA, the CDR3 is TGTGCCAGCAGTTTAAGGGGACTAGTTACCTACGAGCAGTACTTC.

The chain is built from TRBV5-1 and TRBJ2-7; TRBD2 aligns across 9 bases. The J segment lost 5 bases and the V segment lost 3 bases, leaving 9 bases of the junction unmatched. This CDR3 has 15 residues. Per germline, CDR1 SGHRS and CDR2 YFSETQ. The CDR3 reads CASSWNFSGRDEQYF. The DNA for the CDR3 is TGCGCCAGCAGCTGGAACTTTAGCGGGAGAGACGAGCAGTACTTC.

The chain employs TRBV5-1 and TRBJ1-3; 9 bases are a match to TRBD1. With 3 bases clipped from V and 7 bases from J, the junction kept 8 bases outside the gene matches. Looked up from germline, CDR1 is SGHRS and CDR2 is YFSETQ. CDR3 length: 15 residues. This CDR3 reads CASSSTGDRANTIYF. The CDR3 bases are TGCGCCAGCAGCTCCACTGGGGACAGGGCCAACACCATATATTTT.

The chain joins TRBV14 to TRBJ2-3; a possible D gene is TRBD2 (6 bases). Trimming cost V 3 bases and J 6 bases, with 16 bases left between them. The CDR3 loop spans 15 amino acids. Germline loops: CDR1 SGHDN, CDR2 FVKESK. Here the CDR3 DNA reads TGTGCCAGCAGCCACGGGACTTTCGTAAGGGATACGCAGTATTTT. It yields the protein CASSHGTFVRDTQYF.

DNA of the CDR3: TGTGCCAGCCGTATGACGTTGGTTCAGGGACCCGCTAACTATGGCTACACCTTC. It translates to CASRMTLVQGPANYGYTF. The chain is built from TRBV27 and TRBJ1-2; D may be TRBD1 (5 bases). With 8 bases removed from V and 0 bases from J, the gap between germline ends came to 25 bases. This CDR3 contains 18 residues. Germline V gene sequence: CDR1 MNHEY, CDR2 SMNVEV (reference sequence).

This clone was seen only a few times. The V gene is TRBV18, the J gene TRBJ1-1, with 8 bases aligning to TRBD1. The germline CDR1 and CDR2 sequences are KGHSH and LQKENI. V was pared by 0 bases and J by 4 bases, with 10 bases of the junction left unmatched. This CDR3 has 17 amino acids. CDR3 sequence reads: CASSPPGRGRGITEAFF. The CDR3, as DNA: TGTGCCAGCTCACCACCGGGCAGGGGGCGAGGGATCACTGAAGCTTTCTTT.

V and J are TRBV2 and TRBJ2-1; 10 bases agree with TRBD1. CDR1 and CDR2 (germline): SNHLY, FYNNEI. J lost 9 bases, V lost 6 bases, and 14 bases had no gene match. The CDR3 has 16 residues. CDR3: CASSKEKGQGKGEQFF. The CDR3, as DNA: TGTGCCAGCAGCAAAGAAAAGGGACAGGGGAAGGGTGAGCAGTTCTTC.

The chain couples TRBV5-1 to TRBJ2-7; D ambiguous. The length of the CDR3 is 12 residues. Germline V gene lookup returns CDR1 SGHRS and CDR2 YFSETQ. V was cut by 4 bases and J by 6 bases, with 11 bases left in between. As DNA, the CDR3 is TGCGCCAGCAGCGCGCCAGGCGGCGAGCAGTACTTC. Residues: CASSAPGGEQYF.

The rearrangement joins TRBV19 to TRBJ2-4; D perhaps matches TRBD2 (5 bases). There are 16 residues in the CDR3. Trimming left V 1 base short and J 1 base short, with 11 bases between. CDR1 is LNHDA, CDR2 SQIVND, per germline (reference sequence). The CDR3 DNA is TGTGCCAGTAGTATAGCCGGGATTGGGGCCAAAAACATTCAGTACTTC. It specifies CASSIAGIGAKNIQYF.

CDR3 sequence reads: CASRPPGLAGTGELFF. CDR3 coding DNA: TGCGCCAGCAGACCGCCGGGACTAGCGGGCACCGGGGAGCTGTTTTTT. The chain is built from TRBV5-1 and TRBJ2-2, with 12 bases lining up with TRBD2. The ends lost 5 bases at V and 4 bases at J; junction bases unmatched: 6. The germline CDR1 and CDR2 sequences are SGHRS and YFSETQ. This CDR3 spans 16 amino acids.

The chain carries TRBV7-2 and TRBJ1-4; D not certain. Trimming removed 3 bases from V and 0 bases from J, with 5 bases in between. Germline V gene lookup returns CDR1 SGHTA and CDR2 FQGNSA. The CDR3 totals 14 residues. The CDR3 reads CASSLDSTNEKLFF. DNA of the CDR3: TGTGCCAGCAGCTTGGATTCAACTAATGAAAAACTGTTTTTT.

This chain joins TRBV4-3 and TRBJ1-1, with a tentative D call TRBD1 (5 bases). The CDR3 has 13 residues. Trimming removed 5 bases at V and 2 bases at J, with 9 bases between. Germline CDR1 is LGHNA and CDR2 is YSLEER. The CDR3 sequence is CASSYRDNTEAFF. DNA of the CDR3: TGCGCCAGCAGCTACCGGGACAACACTGAAGCTTTCTTT.

The table lists this clone with a count of one. The chain uses TRBV5-1 and TRBJ1-2, with D maybe TRBD1 (6 bases). V was clipped by 4 bases and J by 7 bases, with 26 bases between them. Germline loops: CDR1 SGHRS, CDR2 YFSETQ. CDR3 length: 17 residues. The CDR3 reads CASSSGTVGARRGGYTF. The CDR3 bases are TGCGCCAGCAGCAGCGGGACGGTGGGGGCAAGGAGGGGTGGCTACACCTTC.

The chain joins TRBV5-5 to TRBJ2-7, with TRBD2 matching 8 bases. The CDR3 loop spans 16 amino acids. Germline CDR1 reads SGHKS; CDR2 reads YYEKEE (reference sequence). The J segment lost 2 bases and the V segment lost 1 base, leaving 8 bases of the junction unmatched. Here the CDR3 DNA reads TGTGCCAGCAGCTTGATCCGACTAGCGAGAGCCTACGAGCAGTACTTC. Its protein is CASSLIRLARAYEQYF.

The chain carries TRBV7-2 and TRBJ2-1, with 10 positions matching TRBD1. Germline CDR1 reads SGHTA; CDR2 reads FQGNSA. This CDR3 region has 16 residues. V dropped 5 bases and J dropped 6; count of bases not matched to a gene: 10. The CDR3 reads CASSPWGTGASNEQFF. In nucleotides, the CDR3 is TGTGCCAGCAGCCCGTGGGGGACAGGGGCTTCCAATGAGCAGTTCTTC.

The gene calls are TRBV7-9 and TRBJ2-7, with D unresolved. The CDR3 covers 13 residues. CDR1 is SEHNR, CDR2 FQNEAQ, per germline (reference sequence). V dropped 5 bases and J dropped 5 bases, with 13 bases sitting between them. Here the CDR3 reads CASSATNINEQYF. DNA of the CDR3: TGTGCCAGCAGCGCGACCAACATCAACGAGCAGTACTTC.